Below, one T cell receptor (beta chain) is given with its context. Methods used by the authors: Counts of nucleated cells, estimated from reference gene primer amplification, were obtained. The protocol was immunoSEQ multiplex PCR, while the TCRdb copy is restricted to in-frame clones and leaves out a portion. From that table come the V and J calls and clone size; the DNA was used to work out D and trimming. Here the sample spans approximately 84,000 clones, 85% to 90% being singletons. The CDR3 extends over 14 amino acids. Trimming shortened V by 2 bases and J by 0 bases, and 7 bases separated the two germline ends. CDR1 is MNHEY, CDR2 SVGAGI, per germline. These data originate in a study of blood T cell repertoires in COVID-19. About the study: Sites in the United States, Italy and Spain provided acute and convalescent COVID-19 samples. In each case, the material was cDNA or gDNA derived from T cells, B-cell-depleted T cells, or PBMCs.

The chain links TRBV6-5 to TRBJ1-1, with D uncertain. Sequencing input: peripheral blood. The clonotype originates from a human donor with active COVID-19. The donor label of this sample is uncertain. For the CDR3, the DNA is TGTGCCAGCAGTTACGCAGGAATGAACACTGAAGCTTTCTTT. Residues: CASSYAGMNTEAFF.